A selection of T cell receptor beta chains follows, all from one sample in a study of CD8 T cells in Susac syndrome. TCRdb used MiXCR to reprocess the immunoSEQ multiplex PCR reads, holding one entry per CDR3 protein. The repertoire consists of roughly 130,000 distinct CDR3 sequences, with about 96% occurring once and the leading ten covering over 0.1%. Sequencing was performed on CD4+ T cells from PBMCs. These receptor sequences come from a human donor in good health. Each CDR3 is given with its conserved first and last residue. D genes are given only for firm matches. Not all rows give a size; the values are once, few, many and, for expanded clones, a class.

v_gene: TRBV29-1; d_gene: NA; abundance: NA; j_gene: TRBJ2-5; CDR3aa: CSVQKGTETQYF; CDR3nt: TGCAGCGTCCAGAAGGGCACGGAGACCCAGTACTTC
v_gene: TRBV11-2; d_gene: NA; abundance: NA; j_gene: TRBJ1-5; CDR3aa: CASSLGRLQPQHF; CDR3nt: TGTGCCAGCAGCTTAGGCAGGCTTCAGCCCCAGCATTTT
v_gene: TRBV18; d_gene: NA; abundance: NA; j_gene: TRBJ2-5; CDR3aa: CASSGVSSETQYF; CDR3nt: TGTGCCAGCTCAGGGGTTTCAAGCGAGACCCAGTACTTC
v_gene: TRBV6-2/TRBV6-3; d_gene: NA; abundance: NA; j_gene: TRBJ1-5; CDR3aa: CASRPGEGSNQPQHF; CDR3nt: TGTGCCAGCAGGCCTGGGGAGGGATCCAATCAGCCCCAGCATTTT
v_gene: TRBV6-1; d_gene: NA; abundance: NA; j_gene: TRBJ1-2; CDR3aa: CASSDSRVDGYTF; CDR3nt: TGTGCCAGCAGTGATAGCAGGGTTGATGGCTACACCTTC
v_gene: TRBV28; d_gene: NA; abundance: NA; j_gene: TRBJ2-1; CDR3aa: CASSLLRSNEQFF; CDR3nt: TGTGCCAGCAGTTTACTAAGGAGTAATGAGCAGTTCTTC
v_gene: TRBV27; d_gene: NA; abundance: NA; j_gene: TRBJ1-5; CDR3aa: CASRLSGDSNQPQHF; CDR3nt: TGTGCCAGCAGGCTGTCGGGGGACAGCAATCAGCCCCAGCATTTT
v_gene: TRBV5-1; d_gene: NA; abundance: NA; j_gene: TRBJ2-7; CDR3aa: CASSPSRGDEQYF; CDR3nt: TGCGCCAGCAGCCCGTCGCGAGGGGACGAGCAGTACTTC
v_gene: TRBV27; d_gene: NA; abundance: NA; j_gene: TRBJ2-1; CDR3aa: CASSLTPKTYNEQFF; CDR3nt: TGTGCCAGCAGTTTAACCCCTAAGACCTACAATGAGCAGTTCTTC
v_gene: TRBV9; d_gene: TRBD2; abundance: once; j_gene: TRBJ2-6; CDR3aa: CASSVELRGSGANVLTF; CDR3nt: TGTGCCAGCAGCGTCGAATTGCGGGGGTCTGGGGCCAACGTCCTGACTTTC
v_gene: TRBV29-1; d_gene: NA; abundance: NA; j_gene: TRBJ2-6; CDR3aa: CSVGKASSGANVLTF; CDR3nt: TGCAGCGTTGGAAAGGCGAGCTCTGGGGCCAACGTCCTGACTTTC
v_gene: TRBV7-6; d_gene: NA; abundance: NA; j_gene: TRBJ2-4; CDR3aa: CASSLESGGFKENIQYF; CDR3nt: TGTGCCAGCAGCTTAGAAAGTGGGGGGTTCAAGGAAAACATTCAGTACTTC
v_gene: TRBV27; d_gene: NA; abundance: NA; j_gene: TRBJ2-7; CDR3aa: CASSFRGTHGEQYF; CDR3nt: TGTGCCAGCAGTTTTAGGGGGACCCACGGGGAGCAGTACTTC
v_gene: TRBV19; d_gene: NA; abundance: NA; j_gene: TRBJ1-2; CDR3aa: CASSIDRAANYGYTF; CDR3nt: TGTGCCAGTAGTATAGATCGGGCCGCTAACTATGGCTACACCTTC
v_gene: TRBV19; d_gene: NA; abundance: NA; j_gene: TRBJ2-1; CDR3aa: CASSIQGSSYNEQFF; CDR3nt: TGTGCCAGTAGTATACAGGGAAGCTCCTACAATGAGCAGTTCTTC
v_gene: TRBV6-2/TRBV6-3; d_gene: NA; abundance: NA; j_gene: TRBJ2-1; CDR3aa: CASSSPVGNEQFF; CDR3nt: TGTGCCAGCAGTTCCCCGGTTGGCAATGAGCAGTTCTTC
v_gene: TRBV7-6; d_gene: TRBD1; abundance: NA; j_gene: TRBJ2-5; CDR3aa: CASSEGWGTDHQETQYF; CDR3nt: TGTGCCAGCAGCGAGGGTTGGGGGACAGATCACCAAGAGACCCAGTACTTC
v_gene: TRBV19; d_gene: TRBD2; abundance: NA; j_gene: TRBJ2-3; CDR3aa: CASELAGSDTQYF; CDR3nt: TGTGCCAGTGAACTAGCGGGTTCAGATACGCAGTATTTT
v_gene: TRBV24-1; d_gene: TRBD2; abundance: NA; j_gene: TRBJ2-3; CDR3aa: CATSDLGTSSISTDTQYF; CDR3nt: TGTGCCACCAGTGACTTGGGGACTAGCTCTATTAGCACAGATACGCAGTATTTT
v_gene: TRBV5-4; d_gene: NA; abundance: few; j_gene: TRBJ2-7; CDR3aa: CASSLQVSSYEQYF; CDR3nt: TGTGCCAGCAGCTTGCAGGTTAGCTCCTACGAGCAGTACTTC
v_gene: TRBV28; d_gene: NA; abundance: NA; j_gene: TRBJ2-2; CDR3aa: CASTPPTNRASGELFF; CDR3nt: TGTGCCAGCACCCCCCCAACGAACAGGGCTTCCGGGGAGCTGTTTTTT
v_gene: TRBV7-9; d_gene: NA; abundance: NA; j_gene: TRBJ2-4; CDR3aa: CASSLLGGLKNIQYF; CDR3nt: TGTGCCAGCAGCCTCTTGGGGGGCCTTAAAAACATTCAGTACTTC
v_gene: TRBV3-1; d_gene: NA; abundance: NA; j_gene: TRBJ1-5; CDR3aa: CASSQQGSDQPQHF; CDR3nt: TGTGCCAGCAGCCAACAGGGATCGGACCAGCCCCAGCATTTT
v_gene: TRBV2; d_gene: TRBD2; abundance: NA; j_gene: TRBJ2-7; CDR3aa: CASRTGLGYGEQYF; CDR3nt: TGTGCCAGCAGGACGGGACTAGGATACGGTGAGCAGTACTTC
v_gene: TRBV4-2; d_gene: NA; abundance: NA; j_gene: TRBJ2-5; CDR3aa: CASSQDRRARGETQYF; CDR3nt: TGTGCCAGCAGCCAAGATCGGAGGGCCAGAGGAGAGACCCAGTACTTC
v_gene: TRBV6-5; d_gene: NA; abundance: NA; j_gene: TRBJ1-2; CDR3aa: CASPGRVGFYGYTF; CDR3nt: TGTGCCAGCCCTGGGAGGGTAGGGTTCTATGGCTACACCTTC
v_gene: TRBV5-1; d_gene: NA; abundance: NA; j_gene: TRBJ1-4; CDR3aa: CASRPGDGEKLFF; CDR3nt: TGCGCCAGCAGGCCTGGGGACGGGGAAAAACTGTTTTTT
v_gene: TRBV18; d_gene: NA; abundance: NA; j_gene: TRBJ2-3; CDR3aa: CASSSWTVSTDTQYF; CDR3nt: TGTGCCAGCTCATCCTGGACTGTAAGCACAGATACGCAGTATTTT
v_gene: TRBV10-3; d_gene: NA; abundance: NA; j_gene: TRBJ1-2; CDR3aa: CAISESLISAGGYTF; CDR3nt: TGTGCCATCAGTGAGTCGTTAATCTCGGCCGGGGGCTACACCTTC
v_gene: TRBV30; d_gene: TRBD2; abundance: NA; j_gene: TRBJ2-1; CDR3aa: CAWSFPGLVGSYNEQFF; CDR3nt: TGTGCCTGGAGTTTTCCGGGACTAGTAGGGTCCTACAATGAGCAGTTCTTC
v_gene: TRBV5-1; d_gene: NA; abundance: NA; j_gene: TRBJ1-1; CDR3aa: CASSFQGGNTEAFF; CDR3nt: TGCGCCAGCAGCTTTCAGGGTGGGAACACTGAAGCTTTCTTT
v_gene: TRBV19; d_gene: NA; abundance: NA; j_gene: TRBJ2-3; CDR3aa: CASSPTRVETQYF; CDR3nt: TGTGCCAGTAGCCCGACCAGGGTTGAAACGCAGTATTTT